The rows below give T cell receptor beta chains drawn from one sample of a study of cytomegalovirus exposure and HLA in healthy donors. Here immunoSEQ multiplex PCR was the method, and the copy in TCRdb shows in-frame clones only, minus some. The table includes 90,000 to 140,000 clones, under 85% detected once. Sequences were obtained from PBMCs. Source of these receptors: a middle-aged man in good health and CMV-seronegative. Both conserved end residues are part of each CDR3. D genes are given only for firm matches. Some rows have no size entry. The others give once, few or many, or a class for an expanded clone.

>15|TRBV4-3|TRBJ1-1|-|-
TGCGCCAGCAGCCAAGATGAGGCCCGGGTCGGTGAAGCTTTCTTT
CASSQDEARVGEAFF
>13|TRBV18|TRBJ1-1|-|-
TGTGCCAGCTCACCCTCAGAGAACACTGAAGCTTTCTTT
CASSPSENTEAFF
>15|TRBV28|TRBJ2-2|-|-
TGTGCCAGCAGCCTAGGGGGGGCACATACCGGGGAGCTGTTTTTT
CASSLGGAHTGELFF
>21|TRBV13|TRBJ1-5|TRBD1|few
TGTGCCAGCAGCTTCCCCACTAGGCGGGACAGGGGGCCCCTCAGCAATCAGCCCCAGCATTTT
CASSFPTRRDRGPLSNQPQHF
>15|TRBV6-6|TRBJ2-7|-|-
TGTGCCAGCAGTTACTCAGTCGGCAGGACCTACGAGCAGTACTTC
CASSYSVGRTYEQYF
>15|TRBV7-2|TRBJ2-7|TRBD1|-
TGTGCCAGCAGTTCTTCTACAGGGGACGTATACGAGCAGTACTTC
CASSSSTGDVYEQYF
>17|TRBV27|TRBJ1-5|TRBD1|-
TGTGCCAGCAGTCGGTCGGGGACAGGCTATAGCAATCAGCCCCAGCATTTT
CASSRSGTGYSNQPQHF
>13|TRBV5-1|TRBJ2-2|-|-
TGCGCCAGCAGCTTGTCCCCGGTCGGGGAGCTGTTTTTT
CASSLSPVGELFF
>12|TRBV19|TRBJ1-5|-|once
TGTGCCAGTACCCGTCTCAATCAGCCCCAGCATTTT
CASTRLNQPQHF
>15|TRBV19|TRBJ1-5|TRBD1|-
TGTGCCAGTACCAGGGGGACAGGGGGCAATCAGCCCCAGCATTTT
CASTRGTGGNQPQHF
>14|TRBV5-6|TRBJ1-5|-|once
TGTGCCAGCAGCTTGTCAGGGCTTGATCAGCCCCAGCATTTT
CASSLSGLDQPQHF
>16|TRBV7-8|TRBJ1-2|TRBD1|-
TGTGCCAGCAGCTTAGCGCTAGGGACAGGAAGACGGGGCTACACCTTC
CASSLALGTGRRGYTF
>19|TRBV15|TRBJ1-1|-|-
TGTGCCACCAGCAGAGCAGAACCATCGGCTGACAGGCTGAACACTGAAGCTTTCTTT
CATSRAEPSADRLNTEAFF
>15|TRBV5-1|TRBJ1-2|-|-
TGCGCCAGCAGCTTGGCTGCAGGGGTGAACTATGGCTACACCTTC
CASSLAAGVNYGYTF
>19|TRBV4-1|TRBJ1-1|TRBD1|-
TGCGCCAGCAGCCAAGAACGACAGGGGGCCGACATCATGAACACTGAAGCTTTCTTT
CASSQERQGADIMNTEAFF
>16|TRBV7-3|TRBJ2-6|-|-
TGTGCCAGCAGCTCCCAGGACAGACCTGGGGCCAACGTCCTGACTTTC
CASSSQDRPGANVLTF
>13|TRBV27|TRBJ1-2|TRBD1|-
TGTGCCAGCAGTTCCCGACAGGGCTATGGCTACACCTTC
CASSSRQGYGYTF
>14|TRBV28|TRBJ2-7|TRBD2|-
TGTGCCAGCAGCGCCGGGACTAGATCCTACGAGCAGTACTTC
CASSAGTRSYEQYF
>15|TRBV25-1|TRBJ2-6|-|few
TGTGCCAGCAGTAGTCAGGGGAGTGGGGCCAACGTCCTGACTTTC
CASSSQGSGANVLTF
>14|TRBV4-3|TRBJ2-7|TRBD2|-
TGCGCCAGCAGCCAATTAGCGGGGGCCTACGAGCAGTACTTC
CASSQLAGAYEQYF
>15|TRBV10-2|TRBJ2-5|TRBD2|-
TGCGCCAGCAGCGCTGGGGCTAGCGGGAGCAGGGCCCAGTACTTC
CASSAGASGSRAQYF
>14|TRBV7-2|TRBJ1-1|-|-
TGTGCCAGCAGCTTACTGGGGACTAACACTGAAGCTTTCTTT
CASSLLGTNTEAFF
>14|TRBV27|TRBJ1-2|-|-
TGTGCCAGCAGTTTATCGGAGGGGCGGGGTGGCTACACCTTC
CASSLSEGRGGYTF
>14|TRBV7-9|TRBJ2-1|-|-
TGTGCCAGCACCCTTTCCGTCGGGTTTATCGAGCAGTTCTTC
CASTLSVGFIEQFF
>15|TRBV5-6|TRBJ2-7|TRBD1|-
TGTGCCAGCAGCTCTGCCGGGACAGGGGTATACGAGCAGTACTTC
CASSSAGTGVYEQYF
>15|TRBV6-5|TRBJ2-5|TRBD1|-
TGTGCCAGCAGTCACGGGACAGGGGGCAGAGAGACCCAGTACTTC
CASSHGTGGRETQYF
>15|TRBV6-5|TRBJ2-2|TRBD2|once
TGTGCCAGCAGTTACGAGCGGGAGGTTACCGGGGAGCTGTTTTTT
CASSYEREVTGELFF
>16|TRBV6-6|TRBJ2-3|-|-
TGTGCCAGCAGTTACCCGACGGACTCATCCACAGATACGCAGTATTTT
CASSYPTDSSTDTQYF
>13|TRBV29-1|TRBJ2-7|-|-
TGCAGCATTATGGAGGGGACAGCCTACGAGCAGTACTTC
CSIMEGTAYEQYF
>13|TRBV29-1|TRBJ2-5|-|-
TGCAGCGTTGGACCCAGCGAACAAGAGACCCAGTACTTC
CSVGPSEQETQYF
>14|TRBV19|TRBJ2-7|-|-
TGTGCCAGTAGTTTCTCAGCCAAGGAGGCCGAGCAGTACTTC
CASSFSAKEAEQYF
>11|TRBV6-5|TRBJ2-7|-|-
TGTGCCAGCAGAAGGGACACCGAGCAGTACTTC
CASRRDTEQYF
>15|TRBV28|TRBJ2-2|TRBD1|few
TGTGCCAGCAGGAGGGACAGGGGGCTGACCGGGGAGCTGTTTTTT
CASRRDRGLTGELFF
>14|TRBV27|TRBJ1-2|TRBD1|-
TGTGCCAGCAGTTTATTTCGACAGGGAGGAGGCTACACCTTC
CASSLFRQGGGYTF
>16|TRBV27|TRBJ2-7|TRBD1|-
TGTGCCAGCAGATATACAGGGGGCAAACCCTCCTACGAGCAGTACTTC
CASRYTGGKPSYEQYF
>17|TRBV10-3|TRBJ2-7|TRBD1|few
TGTGCCATCAGTGGAACCGGACAGGGATACCTCTCCTACGAGCAGTACTTC
CAISGTGQGYLSYEQYF
>14|TRBV7-2|TRBJ2-3|TRBD1|-
TGTGCCAGCAGCACACAGGGGGAAACAGATACGCAGTATTTT
CASSTQGETDTQYF
>12|TRBV5-1|TRBJ2-7|-|once
TGCGCCAGCAGCGCCGGGGGACCCGAGCAGTACTTC
CASSAGGPEQYF
>15|TRBV6-4|TRBJ2-6|-|-
TGTGCCAGCAGTGACTCGAGATCTGGGGCCAACGTCCTGACTTTC
CASSDSRSGANVLTF
>13|TRBV27|TRBJ1-1|-|-
TGTGCCAGCCGGTCCCAGGGGAACACTGAAGCTTTCTTT
CASRSQGNTEAFF
>16|TRBV5-1|TRBJ2-5|TRBD2|once
TGCGCCAGCAGCTCTCTGACTAGCGGGAGGGCAGAGACCCAGTACTTC
CASSSLTSGRAETQYF
>17|TRBV19|TRBJ2-2|TRBD2|-
TGTGCCAGTGTGGGGACTAGCGGGGGGCAGGGCACCGGGGAGCTGTTTTTT
CASVGTSGGQGTGELFF